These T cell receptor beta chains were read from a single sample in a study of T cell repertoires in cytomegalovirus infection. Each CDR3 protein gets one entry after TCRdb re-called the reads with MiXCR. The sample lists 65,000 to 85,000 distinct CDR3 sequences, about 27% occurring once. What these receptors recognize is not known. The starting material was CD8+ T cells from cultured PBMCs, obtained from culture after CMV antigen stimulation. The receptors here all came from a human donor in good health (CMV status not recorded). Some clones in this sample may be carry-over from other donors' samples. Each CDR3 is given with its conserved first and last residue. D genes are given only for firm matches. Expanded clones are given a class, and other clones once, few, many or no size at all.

cdr3_aa: CASSLGLAGCNEQFF
cdr3_nt: TGTGCCAGCAGCTTAGGTCTAGCGGGGTGCAATGAGCAGTTCTTC
cdr3_length: 15
d_call: TRBD2
clone_size: -
v_call: TRBV7-6
j_call: TRBJ2-1

cdr3_aa: CASSGRDTQYF
cdr3_nt: TGCGCCAGCAGCGGACGAGATACGCAGTATTTT
cdr3_length: 11
d_call: -
clone_size: few
v_call: TRBV4-1
j_call: TRBJ2-3

cdr3_aa: CASSAAGFYGYTF
cdr3_nt: TGTGCCAGCAGCGCCGCAGGGTTCTATGGCTACACCTTC
cdr3_length: 13
d_call: -
clone_size: -
v_call: TRBV9
j_call: TRBJ1-2

cdr3_aa: CASSLSGGELFF
cdr3_nt: TGTGCCAGCAGCTTAAGCGGAGGGGAGCTGTTTTTT
cdr3_length: 12
d_call: -
clone_size: many
v_call: TRBV7-3
j_call: TRBJ2-2

cdr3_aa: CASSQALRTGRSVSNQPQHF
cdr3_nt: TGCGCCAGCAGTCAGGCCCTCCGGACAGGGCGAAGTGTAAGCAATCAGCCCCAGCATTTT
cdr3_length: 20
d_call: TRBD1
clone_size: -
v_call: TRBV23-1
j_call: TRBJ1-5

cdr3_aa: CASSQDTVGSPGANVLTF
cdr3_nt: TGCGCCAGCAGCCAAGATACGGTTGGTTCGCCTGGGGCCAACGTCCTGACTTTC
cdr3_length: 18
d_call: -
clone_size: -
v_call: TRBV4-3
j_call: TRBJ2-6

cdr3_aa: CASSQTARARYEAFF
cdr3_nt: TGTGCCAGCAGCCAAACTGCCAGGGCGAGATATGAAGCTTTCTTT
cdr3_length: 15
d_call: -
clone_size: -
v_call: TRBV7-6
j_call: TRBJ1-1

cdr3_aa: CASSQEREASNEQFF
cdr3_nt: TGCGCCAGCAGCCAAGAGCGGGAGGCATCGAATGAGCAGTTCTTC
cdr3_length: 15
d_call: TRBD2
clone_size: -
v_call: TRBV4-3
j_call: TRBJ2-1

cdr3_aa: CASSSGPSSEQYF
cdr3_nt: TGTGCCAGCAGTTCCGGGCCCTCGAGTGAGCAGTACTTC
cdr3_length: 13
d_call: -
clone_size: many
v_call: TRBV12-3/TRBV12-4
j_call: TRBJ2-7

cdr3_aa: CASSTKTGGGNQPQHF
cdr3_nt: TGTGCCAGCAGTACCAAGACAGGGGGCGGCAATCAGCCCCAGCATTTT
cdr3_length: 16
d_call: TRBD1
clone_size: many
v_call: TRBV27
j_call: TRBJ1-5

cdr3_aa: CASSLEFGTGDYNEQFF
cdr3_nt: TGTGCCAGCAGCTTGGAGTTCGGGACAGGGGACTACAATGAGCAGTTCTTC
cdr3_length: 17
d_call: TRBD1
clone_size: many
v_call: TRBV5-6
j_call: TRBJ2-1

cdr3_aa: CASSDTRGLAREKRTEAFF
cdr3_nt: TGTGCCAGCAGTGATACCAGAGGACTCGCAAGGGAGAAACGGACTGAAGCTTTCTTT
cdr3_length: 19
d_call: -
clone_size: few
v_call: TRBV25-1
j_call: TRBJ1-1

cdr3_aa: CASRDHEPSKQFF
cdr3_nt: TGTGCCAGTAGGGACCATGAGCCTTCCAAGCAGTTCTTC
cdr3_length: 13
d_call: -
clone_size: -
v_call: TRBV19
j_call: TRBJ2-1

cdr3_aa: CASSQRQDLNEKLFF
cdr3_nt: TGCGCCAGCAGCCAGAGACAGGACCTAAATGAAAAACTGTTTTTT
cdr3_length: 15
d_call: -
clone_size: -
v_call: TRBV5-1
j_call: TRBJ1-4

cdr3_aa: CASSQDLWGSSYNEQFF
cdr3_nt: TGCGCCAGCAGCCAAGATCTTTGGGGGAGCTCCTACAATGAGCAGTTCTTC
cdr3_length: 17
d_call: -
clone_size: few
v_call: TRBV4-1
j_call: TRBJ2-1

cdr3_aa: CASSWTNTGELFF
cdr3_nt: TGTGCCAGCAGTTGGACGAACACCGGGGAGCTGTTTTTT
cdr3_length: 13
d_call: -
clone_size: -
v_call: TRBV27
j_call: TRBJ2-2

cdr3_aa: CATSSSFGKQYF
cdr3_nt: TGTGCCACCAGCAGCTCCTTCGGAAAGCAGTACTTC
cdr3_length: 12
d_call: -
clone_size: many
v_call: TRBV15
j_call: TRBJ2-7

cdr3_aa: CASSYQRQGGTGELFF
cdr3_nt: TGTGCCAGCAGTTACCAAAGACAGGGTGGCACCGGGGAGCTGTTTTTT
cdr3_length: 16
d_call: TRBD1
clone_size: -
v_call: TRBV6-5
j_call: TRBJ2-2

cdr3_aa: CASSWPRDGTEAFF
cdr3_nt: TGTGCCAGCAGCTGGCCGAGGGATGGGACTGAAGCTTTCTTT
cdr3_length: 14
d_call: -
clone_size: -
v_call: TRBV11-2
j_call: TRBJ1-1

cdr3_aa: CAVVELAGVEQYF
cdr3_nt: TGTGCCGTCGTCGAGCTAGCGGGAGTTGAGCAGTACTTC
cdr3_length: 13
d_call: TRBD2
clone_size: few
v_call: TRBV7-6
j_call: TRBJ2-7

cdr3_aa: CASSGFYEAGAVDTQYF
cdr3_nt: TGTGCCAGCAGCGGATTTTATGAGGCGGGCGCCGTCGATACGCAGTATTTT
cdr3_length: 17
d_call: -
clone_size: -
v_call: TRBV5-6
j_call: TRBJ2-3

cdr3_aa: CASRNRGENTEAFF
cdr3_nt: TGTGCCAGCAGGAACAGGGGGGAGAACACTGAAGCTTTCTTT
cdr3_length: 14
d_call: TRBD1
clone_size: -
v_call: TRBV28
j_call: TRBJ1-1